The 30 T cell receptor beta chains given below trace back to one sample, sequenced in a study of identical twins. TCRdb used MiXCR to reprocess the 5' RACE reads, holding one entry per CDR3 protein. The sample contains 700,000 or so distinct CDR3 sequences, 8.6% of which appear only once. This sample also appeared in a second study, on yellow fever vaccine responses in identical twins.

Sequences were obtained from PBMCs. These receptors all stem from a woman aged 18-29 years in good health.

In DNA form, the CDR3 reads TGTGCCAGCTCACCAACTTCGGGGGCGGATACGCAGTATTTT. Protein: CASSPTSGADTQYF. The rearrangement links TRBV18 to TRBJ2-3; D assignment may be TRBD1 or TRBD2 (6 bases each). Per germline, CDR1 KGHSH and CDR2 LQKENI. The CDR3 covers 14 residues. Trimming shortened V by 2 bases and J by 6 bases, and 12 bases separated the two germline ends. Full variable domain (remainder filled in from reference TRBV18 and TRBJ2-3): NAGVMQNPRHLVRRRGQEARLRCSPMKGHSHVYWYRQLPEEGLKFMVYLQKENIIDESGMPKERFSAEFPKEGPSILRIQQVVRGDSAAYFCASSPTSGADTQYFGPGTRLTVL.

This chain links TRBV7-9 with TRBJ2-5, with D possibly being TRBD2 (6 bases). The CDR3 loop spans 15 amino acids. The V end lost 7 bases, the J end lost 0 bases, and 15 bases lay between the germline ends. From germline, CDR1 is SEHNR and CDR2 FQNEAQ (reference sequence). The CDR3 is CASTIIRDYQETQYF. In DNA, the CDR3 is TGTGCCAGCACTATCATTCGGGACTACCAAGAGACCCAGTACTTC.

This clonotype was seen at least ten times. The chain recombines TRBV2 with TRBJ2-7, with TRBD2 matching over 8 bases. In germline, CDR1 is SNHLY, CDR2 FYNNEI. V was clipped by 5 bases and J by 0 bases; unmatched bases: 6. The CDR3 is 15 residues long. The CDR3 DNA sequence: TGTGCCAGCAGTCTTAGCGGGGTTAGCTCCTACGAGCAGTACTTC. Its protein is CASSLSGVSSYEQYF.

This clonotype was seen a few times. V is TRBV4-3 and J is TRBJ2-3; no definite D call. The CDR3 runs to 13 residues. CDR1 and CDR2 (germline): LGHNA, YSLEER. V was shortened by 4 bases and J by 3 bases, with 8 bases between the two germline ends. DNA of the CDR3: TGCGCCAGCAGCCCCGAGTTGACAGATACGCAGTATTTT. Protein product: CASSPELTDTQYF.

The J gene is TRBJ2-1, the V gene TRBV29-1, with D possibly TRBD2 on 5 matching bases. Trimming shortened V by 6 bases and J by 0 bases, and 15 bases separated the two germline ends. The CDR3 contains 15 residues. Germline CDR1 SQVTM, CDR2 ANQGSEA. CDR3 region: CSVPRPGNSYNEQFF. The CDR3, as DNA: TGCAGCGTCCCCAGGCCCGGGAACTCCTACAATGAGCAGTTCTTC.

V is TRBV2 and J is TRBJ2-1; D possibly corresponds to TRBD2 (5 bases). The V and J ends lost 3 bases and 5 bases respectively, with 14 bases between them. Per the germline V gene, CDR1 is SNHLY and CDR2 is FYNNEI. The CDR3 runs to 15 residues. In DNA, the CDR3 is TGTGCCAGCAGTGATTTAGCGCAGATCCACAATGAGCAGTTCTTC. Amino acids: CASSDLAQIHNEQFF.

This sequence joins TRBV29-1 and TRBJ1-1, with D perhaps matching TRBD1 (5 bases). This CDR3 has 11 amino acids. Germline CDR1 is SQVTM and CDR2 is ANQGSEA. V dropped 7 bases and J dropped 7 bases, with 13 bases sitting between them. The CDR3 coding sequence is TGCAGCGCTACTCTTGGGGGTGAAGCTTTCTTT. This encodes CSATLGGEAFF.

The chain couples TRBV28 to TRBJ2-7; 8 bases are a match to TRBD1. The germline V gene has CDR1 MDHEN and CDR2 SYDVKM. With V trimmed by 2 bases and J by 1 base, 7 bases remained unmatched. This CDR3 is built from 16 residues. The CDR3 DNA follows: TGTGCCAGCAGTTTAGGGTCCAACAGGGGGTCCTACGAGCAGTACTTC. Amino acid sequence: CASSLGSNRGSYEQYF.

The chain carries TRBV5-1 and TRBJ2-1; D unclear. The CDR3 has 16 amino acids. V gave up 0 bases and J gave up 0 bases, with 10 bases separating them. Germline values: CDR1 SGHRS, CDR2 YFSETQ. The CDR3 DNA reads as TGCGCCAGCAGCTTGGTATCAGAAAGCTCCTACAATGAGCAGTTCTTC. It encodes CASSLVSESSYNEQFF.

The gene calls are TRBV20-1 and TRBJ2-7; D is possibly TRBD1 (5 bases). Germline V gene lookup returns CDR1 DFQATT and CDR2 SNEGSKA (reference sequence). The CDR3 is 13 amino acids. V lost 5 bases, J lost 0 bases, and 11 bases lay in between. CDR3 coding DNA: TGCAGTGCTGAAAGGACAAGCTCCTACGAGCAGTACTTC. As protein: CSAERTSSYEQYF.

In this sample, this clonotype turned up a few times. V gene TRBV29-1 combines with J gene TRBJ1-1; D is ambiguous. The CDR3 length is 12 residues. Per the germline V gene, CDR1 is SQVTM and CDR2 is ANQGSEA. Trimming took 4 bases from V and 9 from J, leaving 15 bases between them. CDR3 region: CSVVQDSGQAFF. The CDR3 DNA is TGCAGCGTTGTCCAAGACTCAGGCCAAGCTTTCTTT.

The rearrangement uses TRBV12-3 or TRBV12-4 and TRBJ2-4, with TRBD2 matching over 8 bases. Trimming at V came to 5 bases and at J to 6 bases, leaving 18 bases not matched to a gene. The CDR3 is 18 amino acids. As DNA, the CDR3 is TGTGCCAGCAGTAGCGACCTCGGGGGGGGCCCCATCGGAAACATTCAGTACTTC. The encoded protein is CASSSDLGGGPIGNIQYF.

The CDR3 loop is CASSPGSGQVFYNEQFF. CDR3 bases: TGTGCCAGCTCACCCGGATCGGGACAGGTCTTCTACAATGAGCAGTTCTTC. The chain employs TRBV18 and TRBJ2-1; TRBD1 agrees at 8 bases. Germline V gives CDR1 KGHSH, CDR2 LQKENI. The CDR3 is 17 residues long. V gave up 3 bases and J gave up 3 bases; unmatched junction bases: 10.

This clonotype was seen more than once but under ten times. The chain has TRBV12-3 or TRBV12-4 and TRBJ2-1; perhaps D is TRBD1 or TRBD2 (5 bases each). The CDR3 covers 12 residues. Trimming left V 4 bases short and J 13 bases short, with 14 bases between. CDR3 protein: CASSSIPGLQFF. In DNA, the CDR3 is TGTGCCAGCAGTTCCATTCCGGGGCTACAGTTCTTC.

The V and J genes are TRBV5-5 and TRBJ2-7; D unresolved. V was trimmed by 0 bases and J by 2 bases, leaving 18 bases between them. Germline CDR1 SGHKS, CDR2 YYEKEE (reference sequence). The CDR3 spans 17 residues. The DNA of the CDR3 is TGTGCCAGCAGCTTGGGTACGCCGACTTTCTTCCCCTACGAGCAGTACTTC. Its translation: CASSLGTPTFFPYEQYF.

This clonotype appeared a few times. The rearrangement uses TRBV10-3 and TRBJ2-3; D is ambiguous. The V end lost 10 bases, the J end lost 0 bases, and 17 bases lay between the germline ends. The CDR3 sequence is 15 residues long. The germline V gene has CDR1 ENHRY and CDR2 SYGVKD. CDR3 sequence reads: CATSDVVQSTDTQYF. CDR3 DNA sequence: TGTGCCACGTCAGACGTGGTACAGAGCACAGATACGCAGTATTTT.

The V and J genes are TRBV2 and TRBJ2-7; the D is unclear. CDR1 is SNHLY, CDR2 FYNNEI, per germline. Trimming cost V 7 bases and J 3 bases, with 10 bases left between them. CDR3 length equals 12 residues. The CDR3, as DNA: TGTGCCAGCAACCCGGCTAACTACGAGCAGTACTTC. This encodes CASNPANYEQYF.

This clonotype was picked up many times. The chain is built from TRBV12-3 or TRBV12-4 and TRBJ2-1, with 8 bases fitting TRBD1. V lost 4 bases, J lost 3 bases, and 5 bases stayed unmatched. There are 15 residues in the CDR3. The CDR3 sequence: CASSWGRGHYNEQFF. Written as DNA, the CDR3 is TGTGCCAGCAGTTGGGGCAGGGGGCACTACAATGAGCAGTTCTTC.

This clonotype was seen a handful of times. The rearrangement links TRBV3-1 to TRBJ2-4; 10 bases fit TRBD1. V trimming: 1 base; J trimming: 7 bases; junction bases outside the gene matches: 4. The CDR3 spans 15 residues. Germline CDR1 LGHDT, CDR2 YNNKEL (reference sequence). As DNA, the CDR3 is TGTGCCAGCAGCCAAGTTTGGACAGGGGGGAACATTCAGTACTTC. Its translation: CASSQVWTGGNIQYF.

The sample holds a few counts of this clonotype. The V gene is TRBV20-1, the J gene TRBJ2-7; 14 bases fit TRBD2. V was clipped by 5 bases and J by 1 base; unmatched bases: 7. The V gene's germline CDR1 is DFQATT and CDR2 SNEGSKA (reference sequence). This CDR3 region has 16 residues. In DNA, the CDR3 is TGCAGTGCTTCCGGGACTAGCGGGAGCCGGTCCTACGAGCAGTACTTC. The encoded protein is CSASGTSGSRSYEQYF.

J is TRBJ2-3 and V is TRBV7-2, with 8 positions matching TRBD2. The CDR3 runs to 15 residues. The germline CDR1 and CDR2 sequences are SGHTA and FQGNSA. The V segment lost 3 bases and the J segment 1 base; nucleotides outside the gene matches: 3. This CDR3 reads CASSFGGGGTDTQYF. The CDR3 DNA sequence: TGTGCCAGCAGCTTCGGGGGGGGGGGCACAGATACGCAGTATTTT.

In this sample, this clonotype turned up a few times. V and J are TRBV20-1 and TRBJ2-3, with 7 bases aligning to TRBD2. V was clipped by 5 bases and J by 4 bases; unmatched bases: 9. Germline CDR1 reads DFQATT; CDR2 reads SNEGSKA (reference sequence). The CDR3 has 14 amino acids. This CDR3 reads CSASSGQSPDTQYF. For the CDR3, the DNA is TGCAGTGCTTCTAGCGGCCAGAGTCCAGATACGCAGTATTTT.

This clonotype showed up just a few times. The rearrangement links TRBV10-3 to TRBJ2-1; 13 bases are a match to TRBD2. The J segment lost 9 bases and the V segment lost 6 bases, leaving 8 bases of the junction unmatched. Germline-derived CDR1 and CDR2 are ENHRY and SYGVKD. The CDR3 is 15 residues long. The CDR3 loop is CAISPGTSGTVEQFF. CDR3 DNA sequence: TGTGCCATCAGCCCCGGGACTAGCGGGACTGTTGAGCAGTTCTTC.

CDR3 DNA: TGTGCCAGCTCACGATCGACAGGAGGAGGCTATGGCTACACCTTC. It codes for CASSRSTGGGYGYTF. The chain couples TRBV18 to TRBJ1-2; D may be TRBD1 (6 bases). This CDR3 comprises 15 residues. Trimming pared 4 bases from V and 4 bases from J, leaving 16 bases between. Germline V CDR1 and CDR2: KGHSH, LQKENI.

There are a few counts of this clonotype. The chain is built from TRBV27 and TRBJ2-5; TRBD2 matches at 12 bases. Germline lookup yields CDR1 MNHEY and CDR2 SMNVEV (reference sequence). The junction had 7 bases not matched to a gene; V was cut back by 10 bases and J by 4 bases. The CDR3 is 14 amino acids. CDR3 protein: CATSPGLAGETQYF. The DNA of the CDR3 is TGTGCCACCTCCCCGGGACTAGCGGGAGAGACCCAGTACTTC.

The CDR3: CASMASAGMAPDTQYF. CDR3 sequence (DNA): TGTGCCAGCATGGCATCAGCGGGAATGGCGCCAGATACGCAGTATTTT. This chain connects TRBV12-3 or TRBV12-4 to TRBJ2-3, with 7 bases that match TRBD2. Trimming cost V 7 bases and J 4 bases; bases outside gene matches: 14. CDR3 size: 16 residues.

In this sample, this clonotype turned up a few times. V and J are TRBV7-9 and TRBJ2-1; 13 bases line up with TRBD2. This CDR3 is built from 15 residues. The ends lost 5 bases at V and 9 bases at J; junction bases unmatched: 7. Germline CDR1 SEHNR, CDR2 FQNEAQ (reference sequence). CDR3 sequence reads: CASSTGLAGVVEQFF. The CDR3 DNA is TGTGCCAGCAGCACTGGACTAGCGGGAGTTGTTGAGCAGTTCTTC.

In its sample, this clonotype was seen a few times. This chain links TRBV12-3 or TRBV12-4 with TRBJ2-2; D uncertain. V lost 5 bases and J lost 4, with 11 bases in between. The CDR3 spans 14 residues. CDR3: CASSPQPSTGELFF. CDR3 in DNA: TGTGCCAGCAGTCCCCAGCCCTCCACCGGGGAGCTGTTTTTT.

This chain joins TRBV5-1 and TRBJ1-6; D ambiguous. V was cut by 4 bases and J by 10 bases, with 12 bases left in between. The CDR3 is 13 amino acids. Per the germline V gene, CDR1 is SGHRS and CDR2 is YFSETQ. DNA for the CDR3: TGCGCCAGCAGCAAAGAGGGTAGCTCACCCCTCCACTTT. This sequence encodes CASSKEGSSPLHF.

The CDR3 nucleotides are TGCAGTGCCAGGGGTTGGGGAGCCCACCCTTCCTACAATGAGCAGTTCTTC. Translated: CSARGWGAHPSYNEQFF. This rearrangement joins TRBV20-1 to TRBJ2-1; a weak D match, TRBD1 (6 bases). The germline CDR1 and CDR2 sequences are DFQATT and SNEGSKA (reference sequence). The ends were cut back, 6 bases at V and 1 base at J, with 22 bases in the middle. CDR3 length: 17 residues.